These T cell receptor beta chains were read from a single sample in a study of cytomegalovirus exposure and HLA in healthy donors. This table comes from immunoSEQ multiplex PCR, and its TCRdb copy is limited to in-frame clones, with some not included. The sample lists some 150,000 clones; 80% to 90% were seen once. The sequenced material came from PBMCs. All receptors derive from a woman aged 50 to 65 in good health and CMV-seronegative. CDR3s include the opening cysteine and the closing phenylalanine or tryptophan. The order of the fields is clone size, D gene, V gene, CDR3 protein. D genes are given only for firm matches. Only part of the rows carry a size: once, few, many, or a class if the clone is expanded.

-,TRBD1,TRBV7-6,CASSPRTGDGSDTIYF
-,TRBD2,TRBV9,CASSASGRADTGELFF
-,-,TRBV5-1,CASSGGGSPFYEQYF
-,-,TRBV28,CASSLRDSYYEQYF
-,-,TRBV10-3,CAVRSGNTEAFF
-,-,TRBV11-2,CASSLYAGPEGDGYTF
-,TRBD2,TRBV7-9,CASSPGLAGLADTQYF
few,-,TRBV5-1,CASSLTGNTEAFF
-,-,TRBV19,CASSIEWAQGRYEQYF
-,-,TRBV7-9,CASSLVAAQGFYGYTF
-,-,TRBV6-1,CASSSGYTEAFF
once,-,TRBV7-7,CASSLDRDSPLHF